This T cell receptor (beta chain) was profiled in a study of blood T cells in healthy people across ages. The use of a sample-barcoded 5' primer and a J-beta primer mix characterized a second PCR of about 7 to 12 cycles. Tagging of each cDNA molecule was performed by a template-switch adaptor with 12 random nucleotides. Via MiXCR, TCRdb re-called the 5' RACE reads, giving one row per CDR3 protein. Here the sample spans about 1.4 million distinct CDR3 sequences, approximately 59% being singletons. The CDR3 is 16 residues long. Germline V gives CDR1 SQVTM, CDR2 ANQGSEA. Trimming at V came to 7 bases and at J to 4 bases, leaving 12 bases not matched to a gene. The people who gave samples were healthy Caucasians from Russia, aged roughly 6 to 100.

The receptor's source is a man between 18 and 35 years old in good health. The V gene is TRBV29-1, the J gene TRBJ2-3; TRBD2 aligns across 12 bases. Sequenced material: blood. CDR3 in DNA: TGCAGCGCCAGACTCGGGACTAGCGGGTTCGCAGATACGCAGTATTTT. Translated, it gives CSARLGTSGFADTQYF.